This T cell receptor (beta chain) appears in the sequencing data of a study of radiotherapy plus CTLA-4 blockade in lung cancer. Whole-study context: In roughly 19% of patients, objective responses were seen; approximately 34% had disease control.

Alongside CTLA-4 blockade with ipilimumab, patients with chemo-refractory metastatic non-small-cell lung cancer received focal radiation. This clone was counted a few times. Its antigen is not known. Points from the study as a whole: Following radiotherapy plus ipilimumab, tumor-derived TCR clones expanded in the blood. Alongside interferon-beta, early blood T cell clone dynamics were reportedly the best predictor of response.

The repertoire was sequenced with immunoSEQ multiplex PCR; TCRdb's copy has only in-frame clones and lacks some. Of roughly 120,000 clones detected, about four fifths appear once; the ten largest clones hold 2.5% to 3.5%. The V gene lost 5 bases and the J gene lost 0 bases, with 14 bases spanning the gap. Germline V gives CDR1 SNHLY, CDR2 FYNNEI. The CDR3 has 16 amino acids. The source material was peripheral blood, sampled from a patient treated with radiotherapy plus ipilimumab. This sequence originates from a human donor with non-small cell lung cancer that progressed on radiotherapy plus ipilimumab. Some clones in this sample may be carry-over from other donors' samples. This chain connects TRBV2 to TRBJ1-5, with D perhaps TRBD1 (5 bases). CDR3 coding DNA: TGTGCCAGCAGTCCAGGGCCCAATTATAGCAATCAGCCCCAGCATTTT. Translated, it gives CASSPGPNYSNQPQHF.